These 5 T cell receptor beta chains were sequenced from one sample in a study of control samples from healthy donors and cancer patients. Sequenced by immunoSEQ multiplex PCR; TCRdb stores in-frame clones only, minus some. Of more than 140,000 clones listed, 75% to 95% are singletons. Sequencing used blood. The receptor set was obtained from a man between 18 and 35 years old in good health.

The J gene is TRBJ2-5, the V gene TRBV19; 11 bases fit TRBD1. The CDR3 spans 15 residues. V dropped 4 bases and J dropped 4; count of bases not matched to a gene: 5. Germline V gives CDR1 LNHDA, CDR2 SQIVND (reference sequence). CDR3 nucleotide sequence: TGTGCCAGTAGTACGCGGACAGGGGGCGGAGAGACCCAGTACTTC. It translates to CASSTRTGGGETQYF.

This chain links TRBV5-4 with TRBJ1-1, with D possibly being TRBD1 (6 bases). CDR1 and CDR2 (germline): SGHNT, YYREEE (reference sequence). With 2 bases removed from V and 5 bases from J, the gap between germline ends came to 13 bases. CDR3 length equals 14 residues. The CDR3 region is CASSFRQVATEAFF. Here the CDR3 DNA reads TGTGCCAGCAGCTTTCGACAGGTAGCAACTGAAGCTTTCTTT.

This clone was recorded once. V is TRBV6-5 and J is TRBJ2-2; D possibly corresponds to TRBD1 (7 bases). Trimming removed 11 bases from V and 5 bases from J, with 18 bases in between. The CDR3 is made up of 14 amino acids. Germline V gene lookup returns CDR1 MNHEY and CDR2 SVGAGI. CDR3 nucleotides: TGTGCCTGGGGCCAGGGGGGACTGACCGGGGAGCTGTTTTTT. Translated, it gives CAWGQGGLTGELFF.

A note on this clone: This is likely a read error, given that the CDR3 carries no conserved phenylalanine or tryptophan at its end. The chain is built from TRBV6-2 or TRBV6-3 and TRBJ1-1; D is ambiguous. The germline V gene has CDR1 MNHEY and CDR2 SVGEGT. Deletions cut 6 bases from V and 3 bases from J, with 11 bases between. This CDR3 region has 13 residues. CDR3 sequence: CASSLSSYTEAFL. CDR3 nucleotide sequence: TGTGCCAGCAGCCTTTCGAGTTACACTGAAGCTTTCCTT.

This clone was observed a few times. The chain uses TRBV27 and TRBJ2-7, with 9 bases fitting TRBD1. Unmatched junction bases numbered 10, after V lost 5 bases and J lost 2 bases. The CDR3 totals 16 residues. Germline V gene sequence: CDR1 MNHEY, CDR2 SMNVEV (reference sequence). In DNA, the CDR3 is TGTGCCAGCAGTCCCTCCTCCGGGACAGGGACCTACGAGCAGTACTTC. Translating gives CASSPSSGTGTYEQYF.